This T cell receptor beta chain was identified in a study of OX40 agonist ivuxolimab in advanced cancers. Study-wide results and caveats: Expanded clones belonging to CD8+ T cells outnumbered, on average, those of CD4+. Researchers did not determine the expanded peripheral T cells' antigen specificity.

The CDR3 is 15 residues long. Germline-derived CDR1 and CDR2 are MNHEY and SVGAGI. Trimming took off 0 bases at V and 0 bases at J, with 9 bases between the two ends. At baseline, cycle 4 day 1, and cycle 7 day 1, blood was sampled. The repertoire was sequenced with immunoSEQ multiplex PCR; TCRdb's copy has only in-frame clones and lacks some. The table lists about 69,000 clones, just over 90% of them singletons. In the case of this clone: The antigen is unknown.

Sequences were derived from CD4+ or CD8+ T cells sorted from blood, sampled in a trial of the OX40 agonist ivuxolimab. The clonotype was recovered from an adult with an advanced solid tumor such as melanoma, head and neck, liver or kidney cancer. This chain uses TRBV6-5 with TRBJ2-7; no firm D call. CDR3 in DNA: TGTGCCAGCAGTTACTCCGGCGGAGTCTCCTACGAGCAGTACTTC. Translating it yields CASSYSGGVSYEQYF.